The 30 T cell receptor beta chains given below trace back to one sample, sequenced in a study of T cell responses to AZD1222 COVID-19 vaccine. Profiled with immunoSEQ multiplex PCR; TCRdb holds only in-frame clones, not every one. This sample has some 140,000 clones, with more than 75% found just once. Material: peripheral blood, obtained on day 0 of AZD1222 vaccination. The origin of the receptors is an adult in good health.

The chain uses TRBV20-1 and TRBJ2-1, with D possibly matching TRBD1 (5 bases). The length of the CDR3 is 11 residues. With 5 bases removed from V and 12 bases from J, the gap between germline ends came to 14 bases. Germline values: CDR1 DFQATT, CDR2 SNEGSKA (reference sequence). CDR3 nucleotides: TGCAGTGCTGCCTGGGGCAGCCTGCAGTTCTTC. Translated: CSAAWGSLQFF.

This clone was recorded once. The chain combines TRBV21-1 with TRBJ1-1. TRBV21-1 is termed a pseudogene. CDR3 length: 15 residues. CDR3 loop: CASSKIGGVDTEAFF. CDR3 DNA sequence: TGTGCCAGCAGCAAAATCGGGGGCGTAGACACTGAAGCTTTCTTT.

V usage is TRBV15 and J usage is TRBJ2-1, with TRBD1 identical over 7 bases. The J segment lost 7 bases and the V segment lost 4 bases, leaving 4 bases of the junction unmatched. The CDR3 runs 13 residues. The germline gives CDR1 LNHNV, CDR2 YYDKDF (reference sequence). The CDR3 here is CATSTRQGNEQFF. CDR3 DNA: TGTGCCACCAGCACAAGACAGGGAAATGAGCAGTTCTTC.

The V and J genes are TRBV27 and TRBJ2-2; possibly TRBD2 for D (5 bases). The germline V gene encodes CDR1 MNHEY and CDR2 SMNVEV (reference sequence). The CDR3 totals 14 residues. V was trimmed by 0 bases and J by 7 bases, leaving 9 bases between them. The CDR3 loop is CASSLSDYIGELFF. Written as DNA, the CDR3 is TGTGCCAGCAGTTTATCCGACTATATCGGGGAGCTGTTTTTT.

This clone was seen a handful of times. CDR3 DNA: TGTGCCAGCAGCTTATCCAGGGGGCGGTATCAGCCCCAGCATTTT. It yields the protein CASSLSRGRYQPQHF. The chain couples TRBV7-9 to TRBJ1-5; 8 bases match TRBD1. Germline CDR1 is SEHNR and CDR2 is FQNEAQ (reference sequence). Losses at the gene ends were 2 bases for V and 5 bases for J; bases not matched to a gene: 5. CDR3 size: 15 residues.

The chain has TRBV30 and TRBJ2-3; D ambiguous. Germline V lookup: CDR1 GTSNPN, CDR2 SVGIG (reference sequence). The CDR3 is made up of 11 amino acids. The ends were cut back, 5 bases at V and 0 bases at J, with 3 bases in the middle. CDR3 sequence reads: CAWASTDTQYF. The DNA for the CDR3 is TGTGCCTGGGCTAGCACAGATACGCAGTATTTT.

The chain joins TRBV7-3 to TRBJ2-2, with D uncertain. V dropped 3 bases and J dropped 0 bases, with 8 bases sitting between them. CDR3 length equals 15 residues. Germline V gene lookup returns CDR1 SGHTA and CDR2 FQGTGA. The CDR3 region is CASSLGTANTGELFF. The CDR3 DNA follows: TGTGCCAGCAGCTTGGGTACAGCGAACACCGGGGAGCTGTTTTTT. The entire variable domain, with the rest obtained from reference TRBV7-3 and TRBJ2-2, is as follows: GAGVSQTPSNKVTEKGKYVELRCDPISGHTALYWYRQSLGQGPEFLIYFQGTGAADDSGLPNDRFFAVRPEGSVSTLKIQRTERGDSAVYLCASSLGTANTGELFFGEGSRLTVL.

The chain recombines TRBV20-1 with TRBJ2-7; D is uncertain. Deletions cut 4 bases from V and 6 bases from J, with 10 bases between. Germline CDR1 DFQATT, CDR2 SNEGSKA (reference sequence). The length of the CDR3 is 11 residues. The CDR3 loop is CSAKKRTEQYF. In DNA, the CDR3 is TGCAGTGCTAAGAAAAGGACCGAGCAGTACTTC.

In its sample, this clone was seen once. This chain uses TRBV7-8 with TRBJ2-7; D gene uncertain. The germline gives CDR1 SGHVS, CDR2 FQNEAQ. This CDR3 contains 15 residues. With 2 bases removed from V and 3 bases from J, the gap between germline ends came to 14 bases. CDR3 residues: CASSLLNADVYEQYF. CDR3 sequence (DNA): TGTGCCAGCAGCTTACTTAATGCTGACGTCTACGAGCAGTACTTC.

The chain employs TRBV30 and TRBJ1-2, with D possibly TRBD1 on 6 matching bases. Trimming pared 3 bases from V and 6 bases from J, leaving 11 bases between. Per the germline V gene, CDR1 is GTSNPN and CDR2 is SVGIG (reference sequence). The CDR3 extends over 12 amino acids. CDR3 sequence: CAWSRGADGYTF. The CDR3 nucleotides are TGTGCCTGGAGCAGGGGCGCGGATGGCTACACCTTC.

The CDR3 coding sequence is TGCGCCAGCAGCCTCCAATCCTACAACACTGAAGCTTTCTTT. It translates to CASSLQSYNTEAFF. The genes are TRBV5-1 and TRBJ1-1; no firm D call. The CDR3 is 14 amino acids. The germline V gene has CDR1 SGHRS and CDR2 YFSETQ. Trimming shortened V by 4 bases and J by 2 bases, and 12 bases separated the two germline ends.

This chain joins TRBV11-3 and TRBJ1-2, with TRBD1 matching 10 bases. This CDR3 contains 19 residues. Germline CDR1 SGHNT, CDR2 YENEEA. Unmatched junction bases numbered 13, after V lost 1 base and J lost 2 bases. The DNA for the CDR3 is TGTGCCAGCAGCTTAGTTAACCGGGACAGGGGTACTTCGAACTATGGCTACACCTTC. Residues: CASSLVNRDRGTSNYGYTF.

The CDR3: CASHSAGRSTDTQYF. DNA for the CDR3: TGTGCCAGCCACTCCGCGGGGCGGAGCACAGATACGCAGTATTTT. The chain employs TRBV28 and TRBJ2-3; a weak D match, TRBD2 (6 bases). This CDR3 is 15 amino acids long. V lost 8 bases, J lost 0 bases, and 15 bases lay in between. CDR1 and CDR2 from the germline V gene are MDHEN and SYDVKM.

V usage is TRBV7-9 and J usage is TRBJ1-1; D is uncertain. CDR3 length: 19 residues. The germline gives CDR1 SEHNR, CDR2 FQNEAQ (reference sequence). V lost 0 bases and J lost 2, with 22 bases in between. This chain's CDR3 is CASSLALVPEARTNTEAFF. In DNA, the CDR3 is TGTGCCAGCAGCTTAGCCCTGGTCCCAGAAGCCAGAACAAACACTGAAGCTTTCTTT.

The V gene is TRBV10-3, the J gene TRBJ2-1, with TRBD2 matching 12 bases. The germline gives CDR1 ENHRY, CDR2 SYGVKD. V shed 3 bases and J 0 bases; nucleotides not matched to a gene: 3. The CDR3 is made up of 17 amino acids. CDR3 sequence reads: CAISDTSGRSSYNEQFF. CDR3 nucleotides: TGTGCCATCAGTGACACTAGCGGGAGGAGCTCCTACAATGAGCAGTTCTTC.

This rearrangement joins TRBV3-1 (or the pseudogene TRBV3-2) to TRBJ2-3; 8 bases map to TRBD1. The V segment lost 4 bases and the J segment 1 base; nucleotides outside the gene matches: 1. This CDR3 contains 14 residues. In germline, CDR1 is LGHDT, CDR2 YNNKEL (reference sequence). DNA of the CDR3: TGTGCCAGCAGCCGGGGACAGGGCACAGATACGCAGTATTTT. Translated: CASSRGQGTDTQYF.

The gene calls are TRBV12-3 or TRBV12-4 and TRBJ2-7; unclear D gene. The CDR3 consists of 12 residues. Trimming pared 1 base from V and 4 bases from J, leaving 5 bases between. DNA of the CDR3: TGTGCCAGCAGTTTAGAGGCTTACGAGCAGTACTTC. This gives the protein CASSLEAYEQYF.

This sequence joins TRBV4-1 and TRBJ1-2; 9 bases match TRBD1. Germline V gives CDR1 MGHRA, CDR2 YSYEKL. This CDR3 spans 16 amino acids. Trimming took 4 bases from V and 4 from J; bases not matched to a gene: 10. The CDR3 sequence is CASSPSPRDRVYGYTF. The CDR3 DNA follows: TGCGCCAGCAGCCCCTCTCCCCGGGACAGGGTCTATGGCTACACCTTC.

The chain uses TRBV28 and TRBJ1-2; TRBD1 matches 8 bases. This CDR3 contains 14 residues. J was trimmed by 6 bases and V by 5 bases; bases with no gene match: 8. Germline V gene sequence: CDR1 MDHEN, CDR2 SYDVKM. The CDR3 coding sequence is TGTGCCAGCAGTCAGATGGTCAGGGGGCATGGCTACACCTTC. It yields the protein CASSQMVRGHGYTF.

This chain's CDR3 is CASSELAGGQETQYF. The CDR3 DNA reads TGTGCCAGCAGTGAACTAGCGGGGGGGCAAGAGACCCAGTACTTC. The chain carries TRBV6-4 and TRBJ2-5, with 13 bases that match TRBD2. The J segment lost 2 bases and the V segment lost 3 bases, leaving 0 bases of the junction unmatched. CDR3 length equals 15 residues. Germline values: CDR1 MRHNA, CDR2 SNTAGT.

The V and J genes are TRBV19 and TRBJ1-5; 8 nucleotides align to TRBD1. The germline gives CDR1 LNHDA, CDR2 SQIVND (reference sequence). The ends lost 11 bases at V and 3 bases at J; junction bases unmatched: 12. CDR3 size: 15 residues. DNA of the CDR3: TGTGCCGTACGTTCGACAGGGGTGAACAATCAGCCCCAGCATTTT. It encodes CAVRSTGVNNQPQHF.

The rearrangement links TRBV5-4 to TRBJ2-5; the match to TRBD1 covers 9 bases. V gave up 2 bases and J gave up 2 bases; unmatched junction bases: 10. CDR1 SGHNT and CDR2 YYREEE come from the germline V gene (reference sequence). This CDR3 is 17 amino acids long. The chain's CDR3 is CASSFPGGTGRQETQYF. In nucleotides, the CDR3 is TGTGCCAGCAGCTTCCCCGGTGGGACAGGGCGACAAGAGACCCAGTACTTC.

The chain links TRBV24-1 to TRBJ1-5; 7 nucleotides agree with TRBD1. Losses at the gene ends were 2 bases for V and 0 bases for J; bases not matched to a gene: 3. CDR3 size: 16 residues. Germline V CDR1 and CDR2: KGHDR, SFDVKD. CDR3 in amino acids: CATSDSRQGSNQPQHF. The CDR3 bases are TGTGCCACCAGTGATTCGAGACAGGGTAGCAATCAGCCCCAGCATTTT.

CDR3 DNA: TGTGCCAGTAGTATCGAGGGTCGGGTGAACACCATATATTTT. Amino acid sequence: CASSIEGRVNTIYF. The V gene is TRBV19, the J gene TRBJ1-3; no definite D call. The germline gives CDR1 LNHDA, CDR2 SQIVND (reference sequence). The CDR3 sequence is 14 residues long. The V gene lost 3 bases and the J gene lost 7 bases, with 13 bases spanning the gap. Full variable domain (remainder filled in from reference TRBV19 and TRBJ1-3): DGGITQSPKYLFRKEGQNVTLSCEQNLNHDAMYWYRQDPGQGLRLIYYSQIVNDFQKGDIAEGYSVSREKKESFPLTVTSAQKNPTAFYLCASSIEGRVNTIYFGEGSWLTVV.

V gene TRBV3-1 (or the pseudogene TRBV3-2) combines with J gene TRBJ2-3, with D tentatively TRBD1 or TRBD2 (6 bases each). The length of the CDR3 is 15 residues. Germline V gene data show CDR1 as LGHDT and CDR2 as YNNKEL (reference sequence). Trimming left V 1 base short and J 6 bases short, with 14 bases between. The CDR3 is CASSQGRGLLDTQYF. CDR3 bases: TGTGCCAGCAGCCAAGGACGGGGGCTACTGGATACGCAGTATTTT.

The sample holds a few counts of this clone. The chain carries TRBV3-1 (or the pseudogene TRBV3-2) and TRBJ1-5; TRBD1 aligns across 8 bases. Germline assignment: CDR1 LGHDT and CDR2 YNNKEL (reference sequence). The CDR3 sequence is 15 residues long. Trimming took 4 bases from V and 6 from J; bases not matched to a gene: 8. The CDR3 sequence is CASSPSGRGLQPQHF. CDR3 DNA sequence: TGTGCCAGCAGCCCGTCGGGCAGGGGGCTTCAGCCCCAGCATTTT.

DNA for the CDR3: TGTGCCAGCAGTAGACGGGACAGGGTGATAAATGAGCAGTTCTTC. Amino acids: CASSRRDRVINEQFF. This chain links TRBV2 with TRBJ2-1; TRBD1 matches 9 bases. V gave up 5 bases and J gave up 7 bases; unmatched junction bases: 9. The CDR3 is 15 residues long. CDR1 and CDR2 (germline): SNHLY, FYNNEI.

This rearrangement joins TRBV2 to TRBJ2-5, with TRBD1 as a possible D gene (6 bases). CDR1 and CDR2 (germline): SNHLY, FYNNEI. The CDR3 has 14 residues. V gave up 5 bases and J gave up 4 bases, with 14 bases separating them. CDR3 nucleotide sequence: TGTGCCAGCAGTCGATCGAGGGGGACAGAGACCCAGTACTTC. Amino acid sequence: CASSRSRGTETQYF.

This chain uses TRBV5-1 with TRBJ1-2; D might be TRBD1 (6 bases). The CDR3 spans 14 residues. CDR1 and CDR2 from the germline V gene are SGHRS and YFSETQ. Trimming cost V 7 bases and J 2 bases, with 15 bases left between them. The CDR3 protein is CASPPSGQNYGYTF. CDR3 sequence (DNA): TGCGCCAGCCCCCCCTCCGGACAGAACTATGGCTACACCTTC.

The chain employs TRBV21-1 and TRBJ2-2; TRBD1, the table's D call, was not compared with the DNA. TRBV21-1 is a listed pseudogene. The CDR3 loop spans 19 amino acids. CDR3 DNA sequence: TGTGCCAGCAGCATACTAAGGGTTACAGGACATTCCAACACCGGGGAGCTGTTTTTT. Translating it yields CASSILRVTGHSNTGELFF.